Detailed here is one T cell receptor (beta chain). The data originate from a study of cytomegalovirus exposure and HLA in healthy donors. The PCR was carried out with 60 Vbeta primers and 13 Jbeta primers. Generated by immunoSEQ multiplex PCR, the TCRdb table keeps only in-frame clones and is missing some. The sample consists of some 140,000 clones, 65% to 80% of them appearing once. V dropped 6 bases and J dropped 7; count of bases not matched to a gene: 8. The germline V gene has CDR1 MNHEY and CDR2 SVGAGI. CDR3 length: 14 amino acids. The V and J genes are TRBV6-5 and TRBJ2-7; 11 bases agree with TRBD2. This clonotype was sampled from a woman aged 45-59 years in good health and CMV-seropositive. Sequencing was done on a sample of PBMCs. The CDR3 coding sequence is TGTGCCAGCAGGTCTAGCGGGGGGCGGGGGGAGCAGTACTTC. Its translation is CASRSSGGRGEQYF.